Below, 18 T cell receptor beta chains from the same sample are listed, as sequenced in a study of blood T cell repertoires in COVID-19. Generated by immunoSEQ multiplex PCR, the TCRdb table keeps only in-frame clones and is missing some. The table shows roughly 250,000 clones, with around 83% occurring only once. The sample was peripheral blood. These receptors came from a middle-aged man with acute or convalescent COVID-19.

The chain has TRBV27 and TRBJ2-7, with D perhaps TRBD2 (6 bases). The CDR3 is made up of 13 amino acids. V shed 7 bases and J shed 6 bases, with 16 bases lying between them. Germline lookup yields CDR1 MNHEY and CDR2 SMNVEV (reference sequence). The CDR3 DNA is TGTGCCAGCAAGGGACTGGCGCCGCTCGAGCAGTACTTC. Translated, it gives CASKGLAPLEQYF.

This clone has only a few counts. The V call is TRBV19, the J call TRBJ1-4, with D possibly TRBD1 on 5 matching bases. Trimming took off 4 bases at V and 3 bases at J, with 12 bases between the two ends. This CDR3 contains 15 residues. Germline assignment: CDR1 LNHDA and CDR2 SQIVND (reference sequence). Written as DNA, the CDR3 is TGTGCCAGTAGTAACCCAGGGCGTGCTAATGAAAAACTGTTTTTT. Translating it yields CASSNPGRANEKLFF.

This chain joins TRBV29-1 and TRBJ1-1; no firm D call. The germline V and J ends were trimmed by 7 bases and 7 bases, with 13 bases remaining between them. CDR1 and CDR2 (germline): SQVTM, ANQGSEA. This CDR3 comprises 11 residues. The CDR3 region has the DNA TGCAGCGCCAGGTACTCCTATGAAGCTTTCTTT. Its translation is CSARYSYEAFF.

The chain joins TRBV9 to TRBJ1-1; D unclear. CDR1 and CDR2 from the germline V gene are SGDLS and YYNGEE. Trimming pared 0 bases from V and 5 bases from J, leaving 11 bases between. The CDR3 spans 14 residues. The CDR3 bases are TGTGCCAGCAGCGTAGAGCCGGGGAGAACTGAAGCTTTCTTT. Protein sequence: CASSVEPGRTEAFF.

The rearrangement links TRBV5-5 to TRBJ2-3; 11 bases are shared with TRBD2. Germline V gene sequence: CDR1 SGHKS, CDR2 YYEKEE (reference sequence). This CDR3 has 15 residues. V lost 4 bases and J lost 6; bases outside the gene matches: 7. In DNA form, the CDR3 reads TGTGCCAGCAGCCCCACTAGCGGGAGATGGGATACGCAGTATTTT. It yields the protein CASSPTSGRWDTQYF.

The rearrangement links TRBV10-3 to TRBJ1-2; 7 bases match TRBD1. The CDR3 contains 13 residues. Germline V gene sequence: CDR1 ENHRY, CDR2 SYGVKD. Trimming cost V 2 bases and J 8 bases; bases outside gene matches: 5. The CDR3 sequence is CAISEGTAVGYTF. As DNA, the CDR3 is TGTGCCATCAGTGAGGGGACAGCGGTCGGCTACACCTTC.

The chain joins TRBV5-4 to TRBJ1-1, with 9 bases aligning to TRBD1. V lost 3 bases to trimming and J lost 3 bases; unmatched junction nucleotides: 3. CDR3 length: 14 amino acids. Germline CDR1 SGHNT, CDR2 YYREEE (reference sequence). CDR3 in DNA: TGTGCCAGCAGCTGGGACAGGGTCGACACTGAAGCTTTCTTT. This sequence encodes CASSWDRVDTEAFF.

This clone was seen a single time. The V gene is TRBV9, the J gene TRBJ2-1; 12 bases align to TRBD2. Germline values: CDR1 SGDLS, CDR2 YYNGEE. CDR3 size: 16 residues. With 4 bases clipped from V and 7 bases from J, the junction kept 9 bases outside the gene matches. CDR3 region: CASSPTLAGGVNEQFF. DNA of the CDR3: TGTGCCAGCAGCCCTACCCTAGCGGGGGGGGTTAATGAGCAGTTCTTC.

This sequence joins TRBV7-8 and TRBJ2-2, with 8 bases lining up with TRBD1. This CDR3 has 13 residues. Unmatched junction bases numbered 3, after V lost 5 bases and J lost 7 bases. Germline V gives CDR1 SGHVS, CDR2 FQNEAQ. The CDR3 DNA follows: TGTGCCAGCAGCGCCGACAGGGGCGGGGAGCTGTTTTTT. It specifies CASSADRGGELFF.

The CDR3 region has the DNA TGTGCCAGCGGGGGGGAGTCGAACACTGAAGCTTTCTTT. As protein: CASGGESNTEAFF. The gene calls are TRBV2 and TRBJ1-1, with TRBD1 as a possible D gene (5 bases). The V end was cut by 8 bases, the J end by 1 base, with 11 bases between. In germline, CDR1 is SNHLY, CDR2 FYNNEI. The CDR3 consists of 13 residues.

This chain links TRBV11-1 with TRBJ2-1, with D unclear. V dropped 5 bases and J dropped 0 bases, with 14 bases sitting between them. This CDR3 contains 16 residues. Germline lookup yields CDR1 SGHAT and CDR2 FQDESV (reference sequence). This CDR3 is CASSPTGLSSYNEQFF. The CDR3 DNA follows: TGTGCCAGCAGCCCCACGGGTCTAAGCTCCTACAATGAGCAGTTCTTC.

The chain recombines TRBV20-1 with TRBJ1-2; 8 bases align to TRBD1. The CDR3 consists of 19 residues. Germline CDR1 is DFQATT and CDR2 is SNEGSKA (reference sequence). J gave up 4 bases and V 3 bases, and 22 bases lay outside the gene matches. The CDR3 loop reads CSASNPSGGTGARFYGYTF. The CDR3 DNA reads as TGCAGTGCTAGTAACCCATCCGGAGGGACAGGAGCCCGCTTCTATGGCTACACCTTC.

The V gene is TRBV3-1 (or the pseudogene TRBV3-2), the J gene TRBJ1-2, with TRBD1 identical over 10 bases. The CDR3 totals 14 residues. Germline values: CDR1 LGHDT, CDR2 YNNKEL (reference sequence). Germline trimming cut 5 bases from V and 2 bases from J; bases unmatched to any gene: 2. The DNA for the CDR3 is TGTGCCAGCAGCGGACAGGGGGTAAACTATGGCTACACCTTC. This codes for CASSGQGVNYGYTF.

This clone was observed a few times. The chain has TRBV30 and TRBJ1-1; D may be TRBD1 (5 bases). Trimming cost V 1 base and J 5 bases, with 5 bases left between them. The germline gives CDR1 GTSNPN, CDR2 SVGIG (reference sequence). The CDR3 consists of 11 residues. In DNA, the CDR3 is TGTGCCTGGAGTGGACAGACTGAAGCTTTCTTT. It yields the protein CAWSGQTEAFF. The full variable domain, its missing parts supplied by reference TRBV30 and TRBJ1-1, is SQTIHQWPATLVQPVGSPLSLECTVEGTSNPNLYWYRQAAGRGLQLLFYSVGIGQISSEVPQNLSASRPQDRQFILSSKKLLLSDSGFYLCAWSGQTEAFFGQGTRLTVV.

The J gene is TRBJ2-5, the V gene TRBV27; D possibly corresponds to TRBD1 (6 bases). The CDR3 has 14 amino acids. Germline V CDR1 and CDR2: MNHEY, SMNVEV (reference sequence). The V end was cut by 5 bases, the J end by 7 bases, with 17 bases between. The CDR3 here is CASSGRALGGTQYF. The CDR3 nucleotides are TGTGCCAGCAGTGGGCGAGCTTTAGGGGGGACCCAGTACTTC.

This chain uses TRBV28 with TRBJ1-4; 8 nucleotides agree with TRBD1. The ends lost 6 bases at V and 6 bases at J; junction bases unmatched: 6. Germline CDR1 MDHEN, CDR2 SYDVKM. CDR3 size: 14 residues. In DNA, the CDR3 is TGTGCCAGCAGGGGGACAGGAGGGGATGAAAAACTGTTTTTT. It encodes CASRGTGGDEKLFF.

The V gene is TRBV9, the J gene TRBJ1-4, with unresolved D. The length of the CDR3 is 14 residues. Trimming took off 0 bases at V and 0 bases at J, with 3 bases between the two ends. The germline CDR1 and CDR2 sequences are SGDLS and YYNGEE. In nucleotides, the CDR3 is TGTGCCAGCAGCGTAGGTACAACTAATGAAAAACTGTTTTTT. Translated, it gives CASSVGTTNEKLFF.

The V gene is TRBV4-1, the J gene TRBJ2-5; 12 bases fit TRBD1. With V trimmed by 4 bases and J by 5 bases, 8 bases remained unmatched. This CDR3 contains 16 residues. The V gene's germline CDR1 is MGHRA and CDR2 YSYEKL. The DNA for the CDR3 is TGCGCCAGCAGCCTTGAAGGGACAGGGGGCTCGGAGACCCAGTACTTC. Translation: CASSLEGTGGSETQYF.